The entry that follows covers one TCR beta chain sequence. Its antigen remains undetermined. There are no base qualities to consult, and no much larger clone falls within one base. The sample comes from a study of shared clonotypes between healthy human individuals (dated by TCRdb to 2018 to 2021). For the wider study: The cohort included three men and a couple of women between 18 and 49 years of age. Per donor, three plates each were used for CD4 naive and CD4 memory, two for CD8 naive, and one for CD8 memory. To increase sequencing depth and limit assay-specific biases, different laboratories used diverse techniques to prepare libraries and sequence TCR repertoires. To estimate repertoire size and how much clonotype sharing occurs between individuals, the study deeply sequenced the blood TCR repertoires of five healthy adults. Between about 0.94 and 8.9 billion PBMCs per donor were obtained by leukapheresis.

The donors were healthy, HIV-negative adults with no recently reported acute infections or vaccinations. All donors were Caucasian adults living in Nashville, Tennessee, USA. CD4+ T cells were enriched by magnetic negative selection; naive cells were then positively selected on CD45RA, and the negative fraction formed the memory subset. Blood was collected by leukapheresis, and PBMCs were isolated by Ficoll-Histopaque density gradient centrifugation and then cryopreserved in liquid nitrogen vapor phase. Analytical flow cytometry was used to check the purity and quantity of every magnetically sorted T cell population. Each sorted fraction had its genomic DNA isolated and then quantified by UV absorbance on a Nanodrop 2000c. TCR CDR3 regions were amplified from genomic DNA by multiplex PCR using the deep immunoSEQ assay. Extracted genomic DNA from each cell subset was distributed evenly across all wells of several immunoSEQ 96-well plates, and each plate was treated as a replicate. For sorted subsets, each replicate PCR was loaded with around 200 ng genomic DNA, equivalent to 25,000 to 30,000 T cell genomes. Purified libraries were quantified with a Qubit 3.0 fluorometer, sized on a Bioanalyzer 2100, and re-quantified with the KAPA Library Quantification kit. Each immunoSEQ 96-well plate was sequenced on its own single-read 150-cycle Illumina NextSeq 550 flow cell. Per the authors' processing: Because the immunoSEQ output held only junctional sequences and lacked quality scores, the filtering could not match the filtering applied to full-length reads. Sequences were annotated with PyIR, a Python wrapper for IgBLAST v1.9, and V/J genes and CDR3 were assigned using IMGT germline references. Reads were removed for weak V/J assignments (E-value above 1e-6), missing CDR3, stop codons, out-of-frame junctions, or ambiguous translated residues. V3J clonotypes were defined as sequences sharing an identical inferred V gene, J gene, and CDR3 amino acid sequence. Percentage overlap between repertoires was calculated by dividing the number of shared unique clonotypes by the size of the smaller repertoire. RTK rarefaction, the Chao1 estimator, and Recon v2.1 estimates of unobserved clonotypes were used to assess repertoire richness. Generation probabilities for all TCRbeta clonotypes obtained by the gDNA method from several donors were computed using OLGA. TCRdb provides this immuneACCESS table in a form limited to in-frame rearrangements. Some clones are lacking; in checked studies, under half of them reflect an unresolved V gene, and why the rest are absent is not known. Clone size and the V and J calls come from that table; the DNA yielded D and trimming. The sample table records around 2,000,000 clones; 95% of these occur just once. The ten top clones hold around 0.13% of the sample.

On the study overall, not on this receptor specifically: Rarefaction of sorted-subset datasets indicated incomplete sequencing despite the large sequencing depth. Naive subsets generally had larger estimated clonotype richness than memory subsets did. Higher generation probabilities were observed for clonotypes shared by all four sorted-subset donors than for non-shared clonotypes. Sampling was restricted to blood, and TCR repertoires in tissues likely differ from the TCR repertoires found in blood. Approximately 5% of naive CD4, 3% to 3.5% of naive CD8, 2.3% of memory CD4, and more than 0.35% of memory CD8 clonotypes were shared across several donors. Because the study included only a small number of donors, the genetic and exposure-history diversity represented was limited. Based on pairwise subsampling, the degree of clonotype sharing among donors was expected to be affected by sequencing depth.

V gives up 7 bases and J gives up 3 bases, and the segment between their germline ends measures 16 bases. The germline V gene (reference sequence) gives CDR1 as SEHNR and CDR2 as FQNEAQ. The CDR3 contains 14 residues, cysteine and phenylalanine counted. The only DNA kept is the CDR3, 42 bases in frame from the first base. This sequence was found in a man between 18 and 35 years old in good health. The receptor chain draws on TRBV7-9 and TRBJ2-7; the D gene assignment is ambiguous. The sample taken for sequencing was naive CD4+ T cells sorted from blood. The cell subset or site label here, explained by the study, means: CD45RA+ positively selected. The CDR3 protein sequence reads: CASNTAGAFYEQYF. The sequenced DNA is TGTGCCAGCAATACGGCAGGAGCGTTCTACGAGCAGTACTTC.